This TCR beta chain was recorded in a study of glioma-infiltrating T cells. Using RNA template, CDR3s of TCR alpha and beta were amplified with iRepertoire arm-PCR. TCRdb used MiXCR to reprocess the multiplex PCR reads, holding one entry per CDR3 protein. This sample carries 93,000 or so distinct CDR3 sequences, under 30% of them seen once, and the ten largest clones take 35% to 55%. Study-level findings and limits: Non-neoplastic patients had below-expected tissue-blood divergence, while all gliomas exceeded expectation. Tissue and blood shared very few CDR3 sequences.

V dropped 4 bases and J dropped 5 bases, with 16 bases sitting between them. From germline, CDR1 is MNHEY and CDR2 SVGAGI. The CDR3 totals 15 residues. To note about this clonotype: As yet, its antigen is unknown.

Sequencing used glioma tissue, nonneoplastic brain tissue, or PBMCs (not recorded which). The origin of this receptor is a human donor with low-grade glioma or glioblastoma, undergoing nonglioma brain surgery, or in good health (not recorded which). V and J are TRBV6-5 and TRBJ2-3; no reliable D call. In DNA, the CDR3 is TGTGCCAGCAGTTTAAGTGGGGTTAAAGAAGATACGCAGTATTTT. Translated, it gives CASSLSGVKEDTQYF.